The 30 T cell receptor beta chains presented below share a single source sample, sequenced in a study of blood T cell repertoires in COVID-19. Libraries were prepared by immunoSEQ multiplex PCR; TCRdb keeps only in-frame clonotypes and omits some of them. The sample lists 250,000 to 350,000 clones, 85% to 90% seen once, with about 6% in the top ten. Sequenced: peripheral blood. These receptors all stem from a woman between 50 and 59 years old with COVID-19, enrolled during active disease.

The V and J genes are TRBV27 and TRBJ1-2; D remains ambiguous. The V and J ends lost 4 bases and 7 bases respectively, with 13 bases between them. The CDR3 covers 13 residues. The germline V gene encodes CDR1 MNHEY and CDR2 SMNVEV (reference sequence). The CDR3 DNA follows: TGTGCCAGCAGTTGGGCAGAAGGCTTTGGCTACACCTTC. The encoded protein is CASSWAEGFGYTF.

The rearrangement uses TRBV5-4 and TRBJ2-7, with 12 nucleotides matching TRBD2. Germline V lookup: CDR1 SGHNT, CDR2 YYREEE (reference sequence). The V gene end was trimmed by 1 base and the J gene end by 5 bases; junction bases not matched to a gene: 4. The CDR3 contains 15 residues. The CDR3 nucleotides are TGTGCCAGCAGCTTGCTAGCGGGAGGGCGCGACGAGCAGTACTTC. This sequence encodes CASSLLAGGRDEQYF.

The chain uses TRBV30 and TRBJ1-2; TRBD1 agrees at 8 bases. V lost 2 bases, J lost 6 bases, and 23 bases stayed unmatched. The germline gives CDR1 GTSNPN, CDR2 SVGIG (reference sequence). This CDR3 spans 19 amino acids. CDR3 DNA: TGTGCCTGGAGTAGTGCGAGGACAGGGCCCCGAGATGTTCCTCATGGCTACACCTTC. This translates into CAWSSARTGPRDVPHGYTF.

This chain links TRBV6-5 with TRBJ1-2, with D possibly TRBD1 on 5 matching bases. V was cut by 8 bases and J by 7 bases, with 11 bases left in between. Germline CDR1 and CDR2: MNHEY and SVGAGI. This CDR3 spans 11 amino acids. DNA for the CDR3: TGTGCCAGCTTTCGGGACTTTGGCTACACCTTC. Translated: CASFRDFGYTF.

This rearrangement joins TRBV5-4 to TRBJ2-2; maybe TRBD1 (7 bases). CDR1 is SGHNT, CDR2 YYREEE, per germline (reference sequence). Trimming pared 0 bases from V and 0 bases from J, leaving 15 bases between. CDR3 length: 18 amino acids. The CDR3 region is CASSLAGGSKTNTGELFF. The DNA of the CDR3 is TGTGCCAGCAGCTTGGCAGGGGGGTCGAAAACGAACACCGGGGAGCTGTTTTTT.

The genes are TRBV6-5 and TRBJ2-2; 9 positions match TRBD2. Germline-derived CDR1 and CDR2 are MNHEY and SVGAGI. Unmatched junction bases numbered 5, after V lost 7 bases and J lost 5 bases. This CDR3 has 14 amino acids. The CDR3 DNA reads TGTGCCAGCATCGCGGGAGGGCGTACCGGGGAGCTGTTTTTT. The encoded protein is CASIAGGRTGELFF.

The gene calls are TRBV30 and TRBJ2-5; D ambiguous. Trimming pared 1 base from V and 5 bases from J, leaving 5 bases between. The CDR3 consists of 11 residues. In germline, CDR1 is GTSNPN, CDR2 SVGIG (reference sequence). CDR3 residues: CAWSARETQYF. CDR3 bases: TGTGCCTGGAGTGCTAGGGAGACCCAGTACTTC.

V gene TRBV29-1 combines with J gene TRBJ2-2; perhaps TRBD1 as D (5 bases). Germline assignment: CDR1 SQVTM and CDR2 ANQGSEA. The CDR3 sequence is 14 residues long. V lost 7 bases to trimming and J lost 1 base, with 13 bases between them. The CDR3 spells CSARTPLNTGELFF. CDR3 DNA sequence: TGCAGCGCAAGGACACCTTTGAACACCGGGGAGCTGTTTTTT.

The rearrangement joins TRBV29-1 to TRBJ2-3, with 7 bases identical to TRBD2. The V and J ends lost 3 bases and 4 bases, in that order; junction bases with no gene match: 10. CDR3 length: 15 amino acids. CDR1 is SQVTM and CDR2 is ANQGSEA in the germline V gene. The CDR3 nucleotides are TGCAGCGTTGAGGCGTTTGGGAGGGCCTCAGATACGCAGTATTTT. As protein: CSVEAFGRASDTQYF.

The gene calls are TRBV15 and TRBJ1-1; 9 bases agree with TRBD1. CDR3 size: 16 residues. Germline values: CDR1 LNHNV, CDR2 YYDKDF (reference sequence). V was clipped by 5 bases and J by 1 base; unmatched bases: 8. The CDR3, as DNA: TGTGCCACCAGCGGCTACAGGGGGCGGGGGAACACTGAAGCTTTCTTT. Protein sequence: CATSGYRGRGNTEAFF.

The chain recombines TRBV3-1 (or the pseudogene TRBV3-2) with TRBJ2-5, with 7 bases matching TRBD1. The CDR3 totals 13 residues. Trimming removed 4 bases from V and 5 bases from J; junction bases left unmatched: 4. The germline V gene has CDR1 LGHDT and CDR2 YNNKEL (reference sequence). CDR3 coding DNA: TGTGCCAGCAGCCCTGACAGGGAGGAGACCCAGTACTTC. As protein: CASSPDREETQYF.

The chain couples TRBV5-1 to TRBJ2-5; the D gene is possibly TRBD1 (6 bases). From germline, CDR1 is SGHRS and CDR2 YFSETQ. V gave up 5 bases and J gave up 3 bases, with 14 bases separating them. The CDR3 has 14 amino acids. The CDR3 here is CASSSTGRKETQYF. The CDR3 bases are TGCGCCAGCAGTTCGACAGGACGGAAAGAGACCCAGTACTTC.

V and J are TRBV4-2 and TRBJ2-3, with 7 bases lining up with TRBD2. V lost 4 bases to trimming and J lost 5 bases; unmatched junction nucleotides: 6. Germline V gives CDR1 LGHNA, CDR2 YNFKEQ. CDR3 length: 14 residues. For the CDR3, the DNA is TGTGCCAGCAGCCTACTTCGCGGGAGAGATACGCAGTATTTT. Its translation: CASSLLRGRDTQYF.

The CDR3 DNA is TGCGCCAGCAGCTTAACCGGGATTGTTTGGACCGGGGAGCTGTTTTTT. The encoded protein is CASSLTGIVWTGELFF. The J gene is TRBJ2-2, the V gene TRBV5-1, with a tentative D call TRBD2 (5 bases). The CDR3 sequence is 16 residues long. V lost 2 bases to trimming and J lost 5 bases, with 16 bases between them. From germline, CDR1 is SGHRS and CDR2 YFSETQ.

The genes are TRBV19 and TRBJ2-2; TRBD2 matches 15 bases. V shed 3 bases, J shed 0 bases, and the junction held 2 bases outside the gene matches. The CDR3 has 18 amino acids. CDR1 and CDR2 from the germline V gene are LNHDA and SQIVND (reference sequence). The CDR3 is CASSMGLAGGANTGELFF. The CDR3 DNA reads as TGTGCCAGTAGTATGGGACTAGCGGGAGGCGCGAACACCGGGGAGCTGTTTTTT.

The chain uses TRBV5-1 and TRBJ1-2; possibly TRBD1 for D (5 bases). The CDR3 extends over 11 amino acids. Trimming removed 3 bases at V and 7 bases at J, with 7 bases between. Germline loops: CDR1 SGHRS, CDR2 YFSETQ. CDR3 DNA sequence: TGCGCCAGCAGCTCGGACATTGGCTACACCTTC. It is translated as CASSSDIGYTF. Drawing the rest from reference TRBV5-1 and TRBJ1-2, the complete variable domain is KAGVTQTPRYLIKTRGQQVTLSCSPISGHRSVSWYQQTPGQGLQFLFEYFSETQRNKGNFPGRFSGRQFSNSRSEMNVSTLELGDSALYLCASSSDIGYTFGSGTRLTVV.

The chain combines TRBV19 with TRBJ1-2; TRBD1 matches at 10 bases. V dropped 5 bases and J dropped 2; count of bases not matched to a gene: 14. Germline-derived CDR1 and CDR2 are LNHDA and SQIVND (reference sequence). CDR3 length: 18 residues. CDR3 protein: CASSSGADRGRTNYGYTF. Here the CDR3 DNA reads TGTGCCAGTAGTTCAGGTGCCGACAGGGGGCGGACCAACTATGGCTACACCTTC.

The chain has TRBV30 and TRBJ2-5; 10 bases fit TRBD2. Losses at the gene ends were 5 bases for V and 5 bases for J; bases not matched to a gene: 11. This CDR3 spans 15 amino acids. CDR1 is GTSNPN and CDR2 is SVGIG in the germline V gene (reference sequence). The CDR3 sequence: CAWGLAAHSGETQYF. CDR3 DNA: TGTGCCTGGGGACTAGCGGCCCACTCAGGGGAGACCCAGTACTTC.

The rearrangement joins TRBV18 to TRBJ2-1; 12 bases line up with TRBD1. V lost 1 base to trimming and J lost 4 bases; unmatched junction nucleotides: 5. The CDR3 totals 17 residues. CDR1 KGHSH and CDR2 LQKENI come from the germline V gene. The DNA of the CDR3 is TGTGCCAGCTCACCACGCCGGGACAGGGGGCTGTACAATGAGCAGTTCTTC. Its translation is CASSPRRDRGLYNEQFF. Full variable domain (missing parts from reference TRBV18 and TRBJ2-1): NAGVMQNPRHLVRRRGQEARLRCSPMKGHSHVYWYRQLPEEGLKFMVYLQKENIIDESGMPKERFSAEFPKEGPSILRIQQVVRGDSAAYFCASSPRRDRGLYNEQFFGPGTRLTVL.

This clone was counted once. The chain carries TRBV30 and TRBJ2-1; TRBD2 aligns across 9 bases. V trimming: 2 bases; J trimming: 2 bases; junction bases outside the gene matches: 10. The V gene's germline CDR1 is GTSNPN and CDR2 SVGIG (reference sequence). This CDR3 comprises 17 residues. The CDR3 coding sequence is TGTGCCTGGAGTTCCGAACCACTAGCGGGCCCCTACAATGAGCAGTTCTTC. This translates into CAWSSEPLAGPYNEQFF.

This clone was detected only once. The gene calls are TRBV25-1 and TRBJ2-3; 10 positions match TRBD2. The V gene's germline CDR1 is MGHDK and CDR2 SYGVNS. V was clipped by 8 bases and J by 5 bases; unmatched bases: 7. The CDR3 loop spans 14 amino acids. In nucleotides, the CDR3 is TGTGCCAGCCCAGCGGGAGGGCCAAGAGATACGCAGTATTTT. Translation gives CASPAGGPRDTQYF.

This sequence joins TRBV2 and TRBJ2-6, with 15 positions matching TRBD2. This CDR3 comprises 21 residues. Germline CDR1 SNHLY, CDR2 FYNNEI. V was clipped by 6 bases and J by 0 bases; unmatched bases: 12. The CDR3 DNA sequence: TGTGCCAGCAGCAGGGAAAGGGGACTAGCGGGAGGCAGCTCTGGGGCCAACGTCCTGACTTTC. Translation gives CASSRERGLAGGSSGANVLTF.

The chain couples TRBV6-5 to TRBJ1-1; TRBD1 matches 8 bases. The CDR3 is made up of 13 amino acids. The germline gives CDR1 MNHEY, CDR2 SVGAGI. V lost 6 bases, J lost 4 bases, and 4 bases stayed unmatched. The CDR3 protein is CASRVGTGTEAFF. The CDR3 DNA is TGTGCCAGCAGGGTGGGGACAGGCACTGAAGCTTTCTTT.

The chain carries TRBV3-1 (or the pseudogene TRBV3-2) and TRBJ2-3; 12 bases are a match to TRBD2. V lost 1 base and J lost 2; bases outside the gene matches: 13. Germline V gene data show CDR1 as LGHDT and CDR2 as YNNKEL (reference sequence). The CDR3 is made up of 20 amino acids. CDR3 loop: CASSQVTSGRQTLFTDTQYF. CDR3 nucleotide sequence: TGTGCCAGCAGCCAAGTTACTAGCGGGAGGCAAACCCTATTCACAGATACGCAGTATTTT.

The CDR3 is CASSPKHVYGYTF. The CDR3 nucleotides are TGTGCCAGCAGCCCAAAGCACGTCTATGGCTACACCTTC. The chain has TRBV7-8 and TRBJ1-2; the D is unclear. The germline CDR1 and CDR2 sequences are SGHVS and FQNEAQ. CDR3 length: 13 residues. V was pared by 5 bases and J by 4 bases, with 11 bases between.

This chain joins TRBV6-2 or TRBV6-3 and TRBJ2-1, with D possibly matching TRBD2 (6 bases). CDR3 length: 13 residues. The V gene's germline CDR1 is MNHEY and CDR2 SVGEGT. Trimming shortened V by 4 bases and J by 6 bases, and 10 bases separated the two germline ends. The CDR3: CASSWGLPNEQFF. In DNA, the CDR3 is TGTGCCAGCAGTTGGGGACTTCCCAATGAGCAGTTCTTC.

The chain carries TRBV6-5 and TRBJ1-4; perhaps TRBD1 as D (6 bases). The germline gives CDR1 MNHEY, CDR2 SVGAGI. Trimming took 6 bases from V and 8 from J, leaving 16 bases between them. This CDR3 is 14 amino acids long. Here the CDR3 reads CASRTGLNREKLFF. Written as DNA, the CDR3 is TGTGCCAGCAGGACAGGCTTGAATAGGGAAAAACTGTTTTTT.

This clone was picked up a small number of times. V usage is TRBV3-1 (or the pseudogene TRBV3-2) and J usage is TRBJ1-4; a possible D gene is TRBD1 (6 bases). Trimming stripped 4 bases from V and 5 bases from J, with 11 bases between. Looked up from germline, CDR1 is LGHDT and CDR2 is YNNKEL (reference sequence). This CDR3 is 14 amino acids long. CDR3 amino acids: CASSLGQLNEKLFF. The DNA of the CDR3 is TGTGCCAGCAGCCTCGGACAGTTAAATGAAAAACTGTTTTTT.

The gene calls are TRBV2 and TRBJ2-3; D not resolved. The V gene lost 3 bases and the J gene lost 0 bases, with 7 bases spanning the gap. The CDR3 is 14 residues long. Germline values: CDR1 SNHLY, CDR2 FYNNEI. The CDR3 sequence is CASSDLSSTDTQYF. CDR3 DNA sequence: TGTGCCAGCAGTGATTTGAGTAGCACAGATACGCAGTATTTT.

The chain has TRBV19 and TRBJ1-4, with D hard to call. The V gene lost 1 base and the J gene lost 0 bases, with 6 bases spanning the gap. This CDR3 has 15 residues. Germline values: CDR1 LNHDA, CDR2 SQIVND (reference sequence). The CDR3 nucleotides are TGTGCCAGTAGTATAGGGCTTACAACTAATGAAAAACTGTTTTTT. It translates to CASSIGLTTNEKLFF.